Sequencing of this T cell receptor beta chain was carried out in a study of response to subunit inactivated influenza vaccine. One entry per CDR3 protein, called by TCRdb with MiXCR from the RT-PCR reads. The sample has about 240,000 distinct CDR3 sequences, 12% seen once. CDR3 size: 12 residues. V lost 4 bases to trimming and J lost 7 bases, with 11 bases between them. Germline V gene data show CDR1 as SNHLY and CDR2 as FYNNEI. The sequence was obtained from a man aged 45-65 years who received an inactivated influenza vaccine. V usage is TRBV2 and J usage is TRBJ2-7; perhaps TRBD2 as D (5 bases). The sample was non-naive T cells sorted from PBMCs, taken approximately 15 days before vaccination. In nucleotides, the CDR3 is TGTGCCAGCAGTGTTGGAGGCGTGGAGCAGTACTTC. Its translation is CASSVGGVEQYF.